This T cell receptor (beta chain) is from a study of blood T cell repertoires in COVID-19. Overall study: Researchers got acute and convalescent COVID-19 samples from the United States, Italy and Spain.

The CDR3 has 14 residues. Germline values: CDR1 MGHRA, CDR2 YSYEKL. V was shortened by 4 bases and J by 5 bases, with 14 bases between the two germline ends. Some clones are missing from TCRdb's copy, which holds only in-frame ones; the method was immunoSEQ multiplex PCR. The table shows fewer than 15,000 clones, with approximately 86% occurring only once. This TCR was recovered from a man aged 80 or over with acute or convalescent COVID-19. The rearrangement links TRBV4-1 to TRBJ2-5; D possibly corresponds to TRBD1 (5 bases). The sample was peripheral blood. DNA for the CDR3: TGCGCCAGCAGCCGCACAGGAACATCGGAGACCCAGTACTTC. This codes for CASSRTGTSETQYF.